These 12 T cell receptor beta chains came from one sample sequenced in a study of T cell responses to AZD1222 COVID-19 vaccine. Here immunoSEQ multiplex PCR was the method, and the copy in TCRdb shows in-frame clones only, minus some. The sample contains 150,000 to 200,000 clones, roughly 92% of which appear only once. This specimen consisted of peripheral blood, obtained on day 0 of AZD1222 vaccination. These TCRs come from an adult in good health.

This clone was seen just once. This rearrangement joins TRBV28 to TRBJ1-2; 7 bases line up with TRBD1. The CDR3 runs to 15 residues. Germline CDR1 and CDR2: MDHEN and SYDVKM. With 5 bases clipped from V and 8 bases from J, the junction kept 14 bases outside the gene matches. DNA for the CDR3: TGTGCCAGCAGTCTCCTCTACCGACAGGGTCAAGGCTACACCTTC. It encodes CASSLLYRQGQGYTF.

This chain connects TRBV7-8 to TRBJ1-2; D gene unclear. The CDR3 extends over 13 amino acids. Per the germline V gene, CDR1 is SGHVS and CDR2 is FQNEAQ. V dropped 2 bases and J dropped 0 bases, with 4 bases sitting between them. CDR3 DNA sequence: TGTGCCAGCAGCTTACCCCCTAACTATGGCTACACCTTC. Its protein product is CASSLPPNYGYTF.

The chain joins TRBV18 to TRBJ1-6, with D unresolved. The CDR3 is 17 amino acids. The germline V gene encodes CDR1 KGHSH and CDR2 LQKENI. Trimming pared 0 bases from V and 0 bases from J, leaving 9 bases between. CDR3 sequence reads: CASSPPGRSSYNSPLHF. CDR3 nucleotide sequence: TGTGCCAGCTCACCACCCGGACGGAGCTCCTATAATTCACCCCTCCACTTT.

The CDR3 region has the DNA TGTGCCAGCAGCTTAGATCAAAGGGCCACCGGGGAGCTGTTTTTT. This gives the protein CASSLDQRATGELFF. V and J are TRBV11-3 and TRBJ2-2; no firm D call. This CDR3 has 15 residues. V lost 0 bases to trimming and J lost 4 bases, with 9 bases between them. Germline CDR1 is SGHNT and CDR2 is YENEEA.

The rearrangement links TRBV4-2 to TRBJ2-5; TRBD1 or TRBD2 may be the D gene (6 bases each). The CDR3 is made up of 15 amino acids. The V and J ends lost 0 bases and 10 bases respectively, with 18 bases between them. Germline V gives CDR1 LGHNA, CDR2 YNFKEQ. In DNA, the CDR3 is TGTGCCAGCAGCCAAGATTTGGAGGGGGTGGTGGACCAGTACTTC. As protein: CASSQDLEGVVDQYF.

The V call is TRBV30, the J call TRBJ2-5, with TRBD1 identical over 8 bases. The CDR3 extends over 12 amino acids. V gave up 5 bases and J gave up 5 bases; unmatched junction bases: 4. Germline-derived CDR1 and CDR2 are GTSNPN and SVGIG (reference sequence). The CDR3 DNA reads as TGTGCCTGGGGACAGGGTGGCGAGACCCAGTACTTC. This codes for CAWGQGGETQYF.

The chain joins TRBV5-5 to TRBJ2-1; tentative D call: TRBD1 (7 bases). Trimming left V 3 bases short and J 7 bases short, with 14 bases between. Germline CDR1 is SGHKS and CDR2 is YYEKEE (reference sequence). This CDR3 comprises 14 residues. CDR3 loop: CASSSPGGWNEQFF. The CDR3 nucleotides are TGTGCCAGCAGCTCACCAGGGGGGTGGAATGAGCAGTTCTTC. Combining the CDR3 with reference TRBV5-5 and TRBJ2-1 gives the whole variable domain DAGVTQSPTHLIKTRGQQVTLRCSPISGHKSVSWYQQVLGQGPQFIFQYYEKEERGRGNFPDRFSARQFPNYSSELNVNALLLGDSALYLCASSSPGGWNEQFFGPGTRLTVL.

The chain employs TRBV18 and TRBJ1-5; 11 positions agree with TRBD1. This CDR3 spans 17 amino acids. CDR1 KGHSH and CDR2 LQKENI come from the germline V gene. Germline trimming cut 3 bases from V and 5 bases from J; bases unmatched to any gene: 9. CDR3 in amino acids: CASSPRTGGGIYQPQHF. The CDR3 DNA reads as TGTGCCAGCTCACCTCGGACAGGGGGCGGGATCTATCAGCCCCAGCATTTT. The full variable domain, with the rest looked up from reference TRBV18 and TRBJ1-5, is NAGVMQNPRHLVRRRGQEARLRCSPMKGHSHVYWYRQLPEEGLKFMVYLQKENIIDESGMPKERFSAEFPKEGPSILRIQQVVRGDSAAYFCASSPRTGGGIYQPQHFGDGTRLSIL.

The chain has TRBV19 and TRBJ1-4, with D uncertain. The CDR3 spans 15 residues. V lost 5 bases to trimming and J lost 3 bases, with 13 bases between them. The germline V gene has CDR1 LNHDA and CDR2 SQIVND (reference sequence). CDR3 nucleotides: TGTGCCAGTAGTCTGGACGGCCTGTCTAATGAAAAACTGTTTTTT. Its protein product is CASSLDGLSNEKLFF.

This clone was seen only once. The chain is built from TRBV19 and TRBJ1-5; D is undetermined. The CDR3 covers 12 residues. The V gene lost 9 bases and the J gene lost 0 bases, with 6 bases spanning the gap. In germline, CDR1 is LNHDA, CDR2 SQIVND (reference sequence). DNA for the CDR3: TGTGCCAGACTTAATAGCAATCAGCCCCAGCATTTT. This translates into CARLNSNQPQHF. Looking up the rest from reference TRBV19 and TRBJ1-5 gives the full variable domain: DGGITQSPKYLFRKEGQNVTLSCEQNLNHDAMYWYRQDPGQGLRLIYYSQIVNDFQKGDIAEGYSVSREKKESFPLTVTSAQKNPTAFYLCARLNSNQPQHFGDGTRLSIL.

The chain couples TRBV2 to TRBJ1-2, with 8 nucleotides matching TRBD1. This CDR3 comprises 15 residues. The germline CDR1 and CDR2 sequences are SNHLY and FYNNEI. V was pared by 5 bases and J by 6 bases, with 11 bases of the junction left unmatched. The CDR3 reads CASSRGTGAMDGYTF. Here the CDR3 DNA reads TGTGCCAGCAGTAGGGGGACAGGAGCGATGGATGGCTACACCTTC.

The CDR3: CASSLGQNQPQHF. CDR3 sequence (DNA): TGTGCCAGCAGCTTGGGACAAAACCAGCCCCAGCATTTT. V gene TRBV11-2 combines with J gene TRBJ1-5, with D perhaps matching TRBD1 (6 bases). The CDR3 runs 13 residues. Germline V gene lookup returns CDR1 SGHAT and CDR2 FQNNGV. The ends were cut back, 3 bases at V and 7 bases at J, with 10 bases in the middle. Full variable domain (remainder filled in from reference TRBV11-2 and TRBJ1-5): EAGVAQSPRYKIIEKRQSVAFWCNPISGHATLYWYQQILGQGPKLLIQFQNNGVVDDSQLPKDRFSAERLKGVDSTLKIQPAKLEDSAVYLCASSLGQNQPQHFGDGTRLSIL.